A single sample gave rise to the 20 T cell receptor beta chains below, sequenced in a study of cytomegalovirus exposure and HLA in healthy donors. A multiplex PCR was run with 60 Vbeta primers and 13 Jbeta primers. Here immunoSEQ multiplex PCR was the method, and the copy in TCRdb shows in-frame clones only, minus some. This table holds roughly 100,000 clones, approximately 85% found once. Sequences were obtained from PBMCs. Receptors originate from a man in his thirties or forties in good health and CMV-seronegative.

The rearrangement uses TRBV5-1 and TRBJ1-2; 7 nucleotides align to TRBD1. The germline gives CDR1 SGHRS, CDR2 YFSETQ. The CDR3 has 14 residues. Trimming at V came to 0 bases and at J to 4 bases, leaving 3 bases not matched to a gene. CDR3 amino acids: CASSLEGDSYGYTF. DNA of the CDR3: TGCGCCAGCAGCTTGGAGGGGGACAGCTATGGCTACACCTTC.

V usage is TRBV5-4 and J usage is TRBJ1-3; no reliable D call. V lost 4 bases and J lost 5, with 19 bases in between. Germline CDR1 reads SGHNT; CDR2 reads YYREEE (reference sequence). The CDR3 consists of 16 residues. CDR3: CASSPDWLSTRNTIYF. CDR3 nucleotide sequence: TGTGCCAGCAGCCCGGACTGGCTTTCGACTCGAAACACCATATATTTT.

CDR3 in DNA: TGTGCGGCGGGGACAGTAGTGATCTACGAGCAGTACTTC. Its translation is CAAGTVVIYEQYF. The rearrangement links TRBV30 to TRBJ2-7, with D maybe TRBD1 (7 bases). Germline CDR1 GTSNPN, CDR2 SVGIG (reference sequence). The CDR3 is made up of 13 amino acids.

J is TRBJ1-6 and V is TRBV15; no reliable D call. The CDR3 consists of 14 residues. Germline assignment: CDR1 LNHNV and CDR2 YYDKDF (reference sequence). Trimming left V 3 bases short and J 7 bases short, with 10 bases between. This CDR3 is CATSSPGPNSPLHF. The CDR3, as DNA: TGTGCCACCAGCAGTCCGGGTCCAAATTCACCCCTCCACTTT.

The J gene is TRBJ1-4, the V gene TRBV2, with TRBD1 matching 10 bases. Germline values: CDR1 SNHLY, CDR2 FYNNEI. This CDR3 is 14 amino acids long. The trim removed 6 bases at V and 7 bases at J, leaving 5 bases unmatched. DNA for the CDR3: TGTGCCAGCAGCAAGACAGGGGGCTTTGAAAAACTGTTTTTT. Translation: CASSKTGGFEKLFF.

The chain recombines TRBV5-1 with TRBJ2-1, with 9 bases matching TRBD2. The V segment lost 4 bases and the J segment 0 bases; nucleotides outside the gene matches: 8. CDR3 length equals 17 residues. Looked up from germline, CDR1 is SGHRS and CDR2 is YFSETQ. The CDR3 protein is CASSNSFSGSSYNEQFF. The CDR3 DNA follows: TGCGCCAGCAGCAACTCCTTTAGCGGGAGCTCCTACAATGAGCAGTTCTTC.

This sequence joins TRBV29-1 and TRBJ2-1; D perhaps matches TRBD2 (6 bases). The CDR3 contains 17 residues. Trimming removed 5 bases at V and 2 bases at J, with 22 bases between. Germline V lookup: CDR1 SQVTM, CDR2 ANQGSEA. CDR3 nucleotides: TGCAGCGTTCGCGGCAGGGCGCGGGAACAGACCTACAATGAGCAGTTCTTC. Protein product: CSVRGRAREQTYNEQFF.

V usage is TRBV28 and J usage is TRBJ1-1; no clear D gene. Germline lookup yields CDR1 MDHEN and CDR2 SYDVKM. Trimming took 6 bases from V and 1 from J, leaving 21 bases between them. The CDR3 runs to 17 residues. Written as DNA, the CDR3 is TGTGCCAGCAGCTATAGAGGCGGCGGCTTGGGGAACACTGAAGCTTTCTTT. Protein: CASSYRGGGLGNTEAFF.

V gene TRBV5-4 combines with J gene TRBJ1-3, with a possible D match to TRBD1 (6 bases). The V and J ends lost 4 bases and 4 bases respectively, with 12 bases between them. Germline CDR1 is SGHNT and CDR2 is YYREEE (reference sequence). The CDR3 runs 14 residues. The CDR3 region is CASSQPGTGNTIYF. The CDR3 DNA is TGTGCCAGCAGCCAACCAGGGACAGGAAACACCATATATTTT.

The CDR3 DNA is TGTGCCTGGATGCGGGGATATGGCTACACCTTC. Translating gives CAWMRGYGYTF. The rearrangement uses TRBV30 and TRBJ1-2; D uncertain. Trimming removed 4 bases from V and 5 bases from J, with 8 bases in between. CDR3 length: 11 residues. The V gene's germline CDR1 is GTSNPN and CDR2 SVGIG (reference sequence).

J is TRBJ2-7 and V is TRBV7-2; D possibly corresponds to TRBD1 (5 bases). The CDR3 has 16 residues. Germline V gene lookup returns CDR1 SGHTA and CDR2 FQGNSA. V was clipped by 2 bases and J by 5 bases, with 19 bases between them. CDR3 in amino acids: CASSLTVLRVGHEQYF. CDR3 nucleotides: TGTGCCAGCAGCTTAACGGTTCTCAGGGTTGGCCACGAGCAGTACTTC.

The V call is TRBV5-4, the J call TRBJ2-7, with 14 nucleotides matching TRBD2. V dropped 3 bases and J dropped 4; count of bases not matched to a gene: 3. The CDR3 totals 15 residues. The germline V gene encodes CDR1 SGHNT and CDR2 YYREEE (reference sequence). CDR3 sequence (DNA): TGTGCCAGCAGCTCCCGACTAGCGGGAGGGTACGAGCAGTACTTC. Residues: CASSSRLAGGYEQYF.

V usage is TRBV28 and J usage is TRBJ1-4, with D maybe TRBD1 (6 bases). The V end was cut by 5 bases, the J end by 8 bases, with 18 bases between. The CDR3 has 15 amino acids. CDR1 and CDR2 from the germline V gene are MDHEN and SYDVKM. In DNA, the CDR3 is TGTGCCAGCAGTCGACCATATGTTACAGGGGAAAAACTGTTTTTT. Translated: CASSRPYVTGEKLFF.

The chain has TRBV7-9 and TRBJ2-3; 13 bases fit TRBD2. The CDR3 sequence is 17 residues long. Trimming at V came to 5 bases and at J to 10 bases, leaving 15 bases not matched to a gene. The V gene's germline CDR1 is SEHNR and CDR2 FQNEAQ (reference sequence). CDR3 nucleotides: TGTGCCAGCAGCACATCCGGGACTAGCGGGATCCGTGGCGCGCAGTATTTT. Translated, it gives CASSTSGTSGIRGAQYF. Looking up the rest from reference TRBV7-9 and TRBJ2-3 gives the full variable domain: DTGVSQNPRHKITKRGQNVTFRCDPISEHNRLYWYRQTLGQGPEFLTYFQNEAQLEKSRLLSDRFSAERPKGSFSTLEIQRTEQGDSAMYLCASSTSGTSGIRGAQYFGPGTRLTVL.

The chain carries TRBV5-6 and TRBJ2-5; 7 nucleotides line up with TRBD1. J was trimmed by 1 base and V by 4 bases; bases with no gene match: 7. The CDR3 length is 15 residues. Germline V gene data show CDR1 as SGHDT and CDR2 as YYEEEE. The CDR3 region is CASSTLDRAQETQYF. The CDR3 DNA reads TGTGCCAGCAGCACTCTAGACAGGGCCCAAGAGACCCAGTACTTC.

The V gene is TRBV10-3, the J gene TRBJ1-1, with 7 nucleotides matching TRBD1. Germline V gene sequence: CDR1 ENHRY, CDR2 SYGVKD. The J segment lost 4 bases and the V segment lost 6 bases, leaving 2 bases of the junction unmatched. The CDR3 has 12 amino acids. Written as DNA, the CDR3 is TGTGCCATCAGCAGGGACAGCACTGAAGCTTTCTTT. This codes for CAISRDSTEAFF.

This chain joins TRBV7-2 and TRBJ2-3; D is unresolved. Trimming pared 1 base from V and 1 base from J, leaving 6 bases between. Per the germline V gene, CDR1 is SGHTA and CDR2 is FQGNSA. The CDR3 covers 14 residues. The CDR3 spells CASSLVEGTDTQYF. In DNA form, the CDR3 reads TGTGCCAGCAGCTTAGTTGAGGGCACAGATACGCAGTATTTT.

This clone was detected once. CDR3 coding DNA: TGTGCCATCAGTGAGTCCCAGGCTATGGATGAAAAACTGTTTTTT. It specifies CAISESQAMDEKLFF. The genes are TRBV10-3 and TRBJ1-4, with D unclear. V lost 0 bases, J lost 6 bases, and 11 bases lay in between. This CDR3 is 15 amino acids long. Germline lookup yields CDR1 ENHRY and CDR2 SYGVKD.

The J gene is TRBJ2-1, the V gene TRBV9; TRBD2 might be the D (6 bases). V lost 1 base to trimming and J lost 6 bases, with 23 bases between them. The CDR3 runs to 18 residues. Germline V CDR1 and CDR2: SGDLS, YYNGEE. CDR3 sequence reads: CASSVSPGSASVVNEQFF. The CDR3 bases are TGTGCCAGCAGCGTAAGTCCCGGAAGTGCTAGCGTAGTCAATGAGCAGTTCTTC.

This rearrangement joins TRBV5-1 to TRBJ2-6; D unresolved. The CDR3 runs 12 residues. V lost 6 bases and J lost 4, with 5 bases in between. Per the germline V gene, CDR1 is SGHRS and CDR2 is YFSETQ. The CDR3 reads CASKRGANVLTF. For the CDR3, the DNA is TGCGCCAGCAAGAGGGGGGCCAACGTCCTGACTTTC.